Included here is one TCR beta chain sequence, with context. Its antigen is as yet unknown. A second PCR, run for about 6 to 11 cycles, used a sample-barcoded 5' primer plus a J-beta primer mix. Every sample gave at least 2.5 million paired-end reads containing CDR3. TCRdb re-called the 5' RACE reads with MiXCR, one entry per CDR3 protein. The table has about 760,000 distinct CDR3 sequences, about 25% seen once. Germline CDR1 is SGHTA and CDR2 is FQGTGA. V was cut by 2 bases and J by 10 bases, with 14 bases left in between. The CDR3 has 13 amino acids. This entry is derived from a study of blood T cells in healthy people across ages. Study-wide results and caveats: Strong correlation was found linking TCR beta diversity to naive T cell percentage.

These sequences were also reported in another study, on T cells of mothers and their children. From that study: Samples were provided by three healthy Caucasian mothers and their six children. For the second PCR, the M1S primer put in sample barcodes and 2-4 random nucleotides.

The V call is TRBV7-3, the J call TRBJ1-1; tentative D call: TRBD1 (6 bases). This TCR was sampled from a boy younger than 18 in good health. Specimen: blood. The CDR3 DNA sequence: TGTGCCAGCAGCTTAGGGGGCAGGGATTCAGCTTTCTTT. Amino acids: CASSLGGRDSAFF.